This paragraph covers one TCR beta chain sequence. The sample belongs to a study of blood T cell repertoires in COVID-19. Study at large: Acute-phase and convalescent COVID-19 samples originated in the United States, Italy and Spain. PBMCs, B-cell-depleted T cells, or T cells were the source of the cDNA or gDNA that made up the material.

In the study's own analysis: How many nucleated cells were present was estimated from reference gene primer amplification. Sequencing used immunoSEQ multiplex PCR; TCRdb keeps in-frame clones, though not all of them. V, J and clone size are those of that table, while D and trimming were read from the DNA. The sample has a few hundred thousand clones; approximately 82% are singletons. This TCR came from a young man who had recovered from COVID-19. The sequenced material came from peripheral blood.

The CDR3 loop is CASSLGGTGPFSNQPQHF. As DNA, the CDR3 is TGTGCCAGCAGCTTGGGAGGGACAGGACCTTTTAGCAATCAGCCCCAGCATTTT. The V and J genes are TRBV5-6 and TRBJ1-5; 8 positions match TRBD1. V shed 0 bases, J shed 0 bases, and the junction held 8 bases outside the gene matches. Germline CDR1 SGHDT, CDR2 YYEEEE. The CDR3 length is 18 residues.